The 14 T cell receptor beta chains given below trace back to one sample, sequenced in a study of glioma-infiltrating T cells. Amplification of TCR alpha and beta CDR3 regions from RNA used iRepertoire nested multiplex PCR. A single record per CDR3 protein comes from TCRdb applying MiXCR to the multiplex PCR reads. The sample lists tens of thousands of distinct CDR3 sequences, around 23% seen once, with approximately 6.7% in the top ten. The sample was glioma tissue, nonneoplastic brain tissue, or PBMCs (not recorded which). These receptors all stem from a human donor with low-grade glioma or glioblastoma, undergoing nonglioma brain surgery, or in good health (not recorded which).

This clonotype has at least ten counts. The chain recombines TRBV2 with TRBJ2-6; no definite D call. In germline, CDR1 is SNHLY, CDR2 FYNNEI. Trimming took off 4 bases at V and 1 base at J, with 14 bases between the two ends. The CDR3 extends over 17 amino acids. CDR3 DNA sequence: TGTGCCAGCAGTGCGGCCAGGCTCTCGTCTGGGGCCAACGTCCTGACTTTC. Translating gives CASSAARLSSGANVLTF.

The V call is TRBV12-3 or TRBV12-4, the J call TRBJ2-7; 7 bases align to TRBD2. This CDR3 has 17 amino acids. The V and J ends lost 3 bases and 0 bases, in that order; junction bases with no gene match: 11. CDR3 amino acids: CASSLQFWRGYSYEQYF. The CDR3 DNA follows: TGTGCCAGCAGTTTGCAGTTTTGGCGGGGGTACTCCTACGAGCAGTACTTC.

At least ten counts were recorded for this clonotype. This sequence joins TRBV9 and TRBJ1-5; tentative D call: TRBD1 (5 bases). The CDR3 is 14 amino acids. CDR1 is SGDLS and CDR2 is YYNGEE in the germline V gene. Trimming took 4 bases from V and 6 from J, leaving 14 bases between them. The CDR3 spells CASSLNLGGQPQHF. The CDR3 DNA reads TGTGCCAGCAGCTTGAACTTGGGGGGTCAGCCCCAGCATTTT. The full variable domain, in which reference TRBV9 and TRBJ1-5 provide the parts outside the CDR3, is DSGVTQTPKHLITATGQRVTLRCSPRSGDLSVYWYQQSLDQGLQFLIQYYNGEERAKGNILERFSAQQFPDLHSELNLSSLELGDSALYFCASSLNLGGQPQHFGDGTRLSIL.

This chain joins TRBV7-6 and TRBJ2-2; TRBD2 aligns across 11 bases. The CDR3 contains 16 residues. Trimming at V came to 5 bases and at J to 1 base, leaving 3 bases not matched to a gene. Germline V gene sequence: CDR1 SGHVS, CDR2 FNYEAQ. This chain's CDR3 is CASSPTSGGNTGELFF. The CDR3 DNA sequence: TGTGCCAGCAGCCCTACTAGCGGGGGGAACACCGGGGAGCTGTTTTTT. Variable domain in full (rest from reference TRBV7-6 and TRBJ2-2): GAGVSQSPRYKVTKRGQDVALRCDPISGHVSLYWYRQALGQGPEFLTYFNYEAQQDKSGLPNDRFSAERPEGSISTLTIQRTEQRDSAMYRCASSPTSGGNTGELFFGEGSRLTVL.

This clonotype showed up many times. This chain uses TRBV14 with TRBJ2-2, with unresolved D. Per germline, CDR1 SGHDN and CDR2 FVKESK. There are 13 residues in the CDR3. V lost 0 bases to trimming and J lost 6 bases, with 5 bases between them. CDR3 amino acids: CASSQDRAGELFF. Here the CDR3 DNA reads TGTGCCAGCAGCCAAGATAGGGCCGGGGAGCTGTTTTTT.

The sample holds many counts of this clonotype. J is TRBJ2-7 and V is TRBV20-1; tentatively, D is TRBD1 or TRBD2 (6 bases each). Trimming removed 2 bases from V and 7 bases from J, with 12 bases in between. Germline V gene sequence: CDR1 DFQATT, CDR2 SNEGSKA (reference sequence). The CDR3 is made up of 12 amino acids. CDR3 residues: CSARKTGREQYF. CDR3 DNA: TGCAGTGCTAGAAAAACAGGGAGGGAGCAGTACTTC.

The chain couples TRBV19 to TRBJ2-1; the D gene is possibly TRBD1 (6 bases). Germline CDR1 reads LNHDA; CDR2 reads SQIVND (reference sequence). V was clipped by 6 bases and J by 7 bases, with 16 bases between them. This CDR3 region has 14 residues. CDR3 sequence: CASRIHREQNEQFF. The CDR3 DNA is TGTGCCAGTAGAATTCACAGGGAGCAAAATGAGCAGTTCTTC. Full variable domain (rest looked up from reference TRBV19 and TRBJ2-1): DGGITQSPKYLFRKEGQNVTLSCEQNLNHDAMYWYRQDPGQGLRLIYYSQIVNDFQKGDIAEGYSVSREKKESFPLTVTSAQKNPTAFYLCASRIHREQNEQFFGPGTRLTVL.

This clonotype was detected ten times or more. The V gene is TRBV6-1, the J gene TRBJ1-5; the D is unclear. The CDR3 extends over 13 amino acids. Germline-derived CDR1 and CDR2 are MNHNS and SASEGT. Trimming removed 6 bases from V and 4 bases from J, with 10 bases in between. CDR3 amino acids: CASSLKPNQPQHF. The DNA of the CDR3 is TGTGCCAGCAGCCTAAAGCCAAATCAGCCCCAGCATTTT.

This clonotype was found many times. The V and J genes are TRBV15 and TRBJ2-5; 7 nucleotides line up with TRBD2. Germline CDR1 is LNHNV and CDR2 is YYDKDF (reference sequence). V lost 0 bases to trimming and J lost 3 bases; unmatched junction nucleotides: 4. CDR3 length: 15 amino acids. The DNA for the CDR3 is TGTGCCACCAGCAGAGACGGGACTACCAAAGAGACCCAGTACTTC. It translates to CATSRDGTTKETQYF. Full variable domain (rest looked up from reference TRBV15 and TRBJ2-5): DAMVIQNPRYQVTQFGKPVTLSCSQTLNHNVMYWYQQKSSQAPKLLFHYYDKDFNNEADTPDNFQSRRPNTSFCFLDIRSPGLGDTAMYLCATSRDGTTKETQYFGPGTRLLVL.

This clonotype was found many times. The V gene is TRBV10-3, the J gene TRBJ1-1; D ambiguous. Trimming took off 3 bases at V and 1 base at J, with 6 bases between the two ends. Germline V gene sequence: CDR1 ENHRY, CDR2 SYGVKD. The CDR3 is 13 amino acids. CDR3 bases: TGTGCCATCAGTGAAAAGTGGAACACTGAAGCTTTCTTT. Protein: CAISEKWNTEAFF.

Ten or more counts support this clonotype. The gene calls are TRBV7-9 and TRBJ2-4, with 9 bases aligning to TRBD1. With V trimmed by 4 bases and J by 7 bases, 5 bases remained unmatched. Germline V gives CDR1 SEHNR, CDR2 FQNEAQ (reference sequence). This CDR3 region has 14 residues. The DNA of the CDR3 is TGTGCCAGCAGCTCGTGGACAGGGGTCAACATTCAGTACTTC. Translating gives CASSSWTGVNIQYF.

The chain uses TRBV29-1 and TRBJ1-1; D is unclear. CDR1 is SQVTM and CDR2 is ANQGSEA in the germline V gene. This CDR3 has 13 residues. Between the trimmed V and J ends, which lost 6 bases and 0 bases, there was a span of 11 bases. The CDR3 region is CSVSESVNTEAFF. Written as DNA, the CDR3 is TGCAGCGTATCAGAGTCGGTGAACACTGAAGCTTTCTTT.

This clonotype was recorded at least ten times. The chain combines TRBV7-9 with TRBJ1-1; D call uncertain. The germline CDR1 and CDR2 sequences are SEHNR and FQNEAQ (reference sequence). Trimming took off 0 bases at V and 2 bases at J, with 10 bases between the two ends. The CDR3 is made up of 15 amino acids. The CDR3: CASSLAGGLNTEAFF. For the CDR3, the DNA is TGTGCCAGCAGCTTAGCGGGTGGCCTCAACACTGAAGCTTTCTTT.

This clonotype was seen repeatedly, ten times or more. The CDR3 DNA reads TGTGCCAGCAGTTTACGTACAGGGCAGTACACCTTC. Amino acids: CASSLRTGQYTF. The J gene is TRBJ1-2, the V gene TRBV27; D perhaps matches TRBD1 (6 bases). The CDR3 is 12 amino acids. Germline V gene sequence: CDR1 MNHEY, CDR2 SMNVEV (reference sequence). V was cut by 2 bases and J by 11 bases, with 12 bases left in between.